This T cell receptor (beta chain) is drawn from a study of cytomegalovirus exposure and HLA in healthy donors. The CDR3 is made up of 14 amino acids. Germline loops: CDR1 GTSNPN, CDR2 SVGIG (reference sequence). V lost 4 bases and J lost 0; bases outside the gene matches: 5. Researchers ran the PCR with 60 Vbeta and 13 Jbeta primers. Data came from immunoSEQ multiplex PCR; TCRdb stores just in-frame clones and leaves some out. The sample consists of some 90,000 clones, nearly 80% of them appearing once. Findings and caveats of the study: Earlier analysis yielded a pattern in which most TCR beta V segments were productive about 87% or about 30% of the time.

As concerns this clone: Its antigen is not identified.

Sequenced: PBMCs. The TCR originated in a woman aged 50 to 60 in good health and CMV-seropositive. The chain uses TRBV30 and TRBJ1-1; 7 bases match TRBD1. CDR3 loop: CAWTGGWMNTEAFF. The CDR3 DNA reads as TGTGCCTGGACAGGGGGTTGGATGAACACTGAAGCTTTCTTT.